The sequence of this TCR beta chain was determined in a study of radiation and T cells in renal cell carcinoma. As for the study in general: Nephrectomy followed 15 Gy stereotactic body radiation by 4 weeks. Study-level findings and limits: Top tumor clonotypes rose in blood 2 weeks post-radiation, then contracted. Without pretreatment biopsies, baseline tumor clonotype presence was undetermined.

As for this clone: Its antigen is undetermined.

Time point meaning: blood 2 weeks post-SBRT. Treatment noted: 15 Gy SBRT to primary tumor, nephrectomy 4 weeks later. This CDR3 has 21 amino acids. TCRdb's table, derived via immunoSEQ multiplex PCR, lists solely in-frame clones and lacks some. Of over 60,000 clones listed, approximately 86% are singletons. This specimen consisted of blood, obtained from a patient whose treatment included radiotherapy and nephrectomy. The sequence came from a woman in her 50s with renal cell carcinoma. The V gene is TRBV21-1, the J gene TRBJ2-5; TRBD1, the table's D call, was not compared with the DNA. TRBV21-1 counts as a pseudogene. The CDR3 region is CASSKELRGEHQGIDQETQYF. CDR3 bases: TGTGCCAGCAGCAAAGAATTAAGGGGCGAGCATCAGGGCATCGACCAAGAGACCCAGTACTTC.